This T cell receptor (beta chain) was sequenced in a study of T cell repertoires in cytomegalovirus infection. The ends were cut back, 10 bases at V and 2 bases at J, with 11 bases in the middle. CDR1 is MNHEY and CDR2 is SMNVEV in the germline V gene (reference sequence). The CDR3 length is 12 residues. TCRdb re-derived calls from the reads in MiXCR, one entry per CDR3 protein. Of approximately 1,000,000 distinct CDR3 sequences listed, around 31% are singletons. This clonotype was detected only a few times. The antigen is unknown. V usage is TRBV27 and J usage is TRBJ1-2; unclear D gene. The sequence came from a human donor in good health (CMV status not recorded). Some clones in this sample may be carry-over from other donors' samples. The specimen comprised cultured CD8+ T cells from PBMCs, sampled from culture after CMV antigen stimulation. The CDR3 region is CAIVTRNYGYTF. The CDR3 DNA reads as TGTGCCATCGTGACACGAAACTATGGCTACACCTTC.